Below, 31 T cell receptor beta chains from the same sample are listed, as sequenced in a study of circulating and synovial CD4+ cells in juvenile arthritis. Clones were sequenced by immunoSEQ multiplex PCR, and TCRdb holds only the in-frame ones, with some missing. The sample carries tens of thousands of clones, around 95% recorded once. The sequencing input was CD4+ T cells from blood. These TCRs come from a human donor with juvenile idiopathic arthritis.

This chain connects TRBV9 to TRBJ1-3, with 10 bases lining up with TRBD1. From germline, CDR1 is SGDLS and CDR2 YYNGEE. This CDR3 is built from 13 residues. Unmatched junction bases numbered 1, after V lost 3 bases and J lost 7 bases. CDR3 coding DNA: TGTGCCAGCAGCGCGGGACAGGGGAACACCATATATTTT. It encodes CASSAGQGNTIYF.

CDR3 DNA sequence: TGTGCCAGCAGCGTTGCCGGGACAGGGTACCAAAAACTGTTTTTT. Protein sequence: CASSVAGTGYQKLFF. The chain combines TRBV9 with TRBJ1-4; 9 bases align to TRBD1. Per germline, CDR1 SGDLS and CDR2 YYNGEE. The CDR3 is made up of 15 amino acids. Unmatched junction bases numbered 8, after V lost 2 bases and J lost 9 bases.

The chain has TRBV11-2 and TRBJ1-4; D uncertain. The germline gives CDR1 SGHAT, CDR2 FQNNGV. The CDR3 totals 14 residues. V lost 2 bases and J lost 7, with 11 bases in between. CDR3 nucleotide sequence: TGTGCCAGCAGCTTACGGGCGGGCCCTGAAAAACTGTTTTTT. Translation: CASSLRAGPEKLFF. The entire variable domain, with the rest obtained from reference TRBV11-2 and TRBJ1-4, is as follows: EAGVAQSPRYKIIEKRQSVAFWCNPISGHATLYWYQQILGQGPKLLIQFQNNGVVDDSQLPKDRFSAERLKGVDSTLKIQPAKLEDSAVYLCASSLRAGPEKLFFGSGTQLSVL.

This clone was seen once. The CDR3: CASSVRQLAKNIQYF. CDR3 nucleotide sequence: TGTGCCAGCAGTGTTCGACAGTTAGCCAAAAACATTCAGTACTTC. The rearrangement links TRBV2 to TRBJ2-4; TRBD1 might be the D (5 bases). Germline assignment: CDR1 SNHLY and CDR2 FYNNEI. The CDR3 has 15 amino acids. V dropped 4 bases and J dropped 0 bases, with 10 bases sitting between them.

The chain links TRBV5-7 to TRBJ1-5; D unresolved. TRBV5-7 is an ORF, with its function uncertain. The CDR3 has 17 residues. V gave up 4 bases and J gave up 2 bases, with 19 bases separating them. The CDR3 DNA follows: TGTGCCAGCAGCCTAATCCGGGAACCGTGTTGCAATCAGCCCCAGCATTTT. Protein product: CASSLIREPCCNQPQHF.

The chain couples TRBV4-2 to TRBJ2-3, with 12 bases identical to TRBD1. There are 20 residues in the CDR3. J lost 3 bases, V lost 1 base, and 14 bases had no gene match. CDR1 is LGHNA and CDR2 is YNFKEQ in the germline V gene. CDR3 nucleotide sequence: TGTGCCAGCAGCCAAGTCGGGACAGGGGGCTTAGCGGGAGGAACAGATACGCAGTATTTT. As protein: CASSQVGTGGLAGGTDTQYF.

This chain uses TRBV30 with TRBJ2-3; 7 nucleotides match TRBD1. Trimming at V came to 5 bases and at J to 3 bases, leaving 2 bases not matched to a gene. CDR1 and CDR2 from the germline V gene are GTSNPN and SVGIG (reference sequence). This CDR3 region has 12 residues. CDR3: CAWETGTDTQYF. CDR3 nucleotide sequence: TGTGCCTGGGAGACAGGGACAGATACGCAGTATTTT. Looking up the rest from reference TRBV30 and TRBJ2-3 gives the full variable domain: SQTIHQWPATLVQPVGSPLSLECTVEGTSNPNLYWYRQAAGRGLQLLFYSVGIGQISSEVPQNLSASRPQDRQFILSSKKLLLSDSGFYLCAWETGTDTQYFGPGTRLTVL.

The J gene is TRBJ2-3, the V gene TRBV9; 16 nucleotides agree with TRBD2. V was clipped by 1 base and J by 3 bases; unmatched bases: 5. CDR3 length: 18 residues. Germline V gene sequence: CDR1 SGDLS, CDR2 YYNGEE. CDR3 residues: CASSVTGTSGRGTDTQYF. Here the CDR3 DNA reads TGTGCCAGCAGCGTAACCGGGACTAGCGGGAGGGGGACAGATACGCAGTATTTT.

The chain has TRBV6-5 and TRBJ1-5, with D possibly matching TRBD1 (6 bases). The CDR3 has 13 amino acids. From germline, CDR1 is MNHEY and CDR2 SVGAGI. Trimming shortened V by 5 bases and J by 7 bases, and 12 bases separated the two germline ends. The CDR3 DNA follows: TGTGCCAGCAGTACACAGGGAGGGCAGCCCCAGCATTTT. Protein: CASSTQGGQPQHF.

The chain is built from TRBV5-1 and TRBJ2-2; D is ambiguous. V lost 5 bases, J lost 0 bases, and 8 bases lay in between. Germline V gene data show CDR1 as SGHRS and CDR2 as YFSETQ. This CDR3 is 14 amino acids long. The CDR3: CASRGPANTGELFF. In DNA, the CDR3 is TGCGCCAGCAGGGGCCCCGCGAACACCGGGGAGCTGTTTTTT. Together with reference TRBV5-1 and TRBJ2-2, the CDR3 gives the full variable domain: KAGVTQTPRYLIKTRGQQVTLSCSPISGHRSVSWYQQTPGQGLQFLFEYFSETQRNKGNFPGRFSGRQFSNSRSEMNVSTLELGDSALYLCASRGPANTGELFFGEGSRLTVL.

The chain carries TRBV7-9 and TRBJ2-7; possibly TRBD2 for D (5 bases). The CDR3 runs to 11 residues. Deletions cut 7 bases from V and 6 bases from J, with 10 bases between. The germline gives CDR1 SEHNR, CDR2 FQNEAQ (reference sequence). In DNA, the CDR3 is TGTGCCAGCACCCGCGGGCCCGAGCAGTACTTC. It is translated as CASTRGPEQYF.

This rearrangement joins TRBV4-1 to TRBJ2-1, with 8 bases lining up with TRBD2. This CDR3 has 17 residues. Germline values: CDR1 MGHRA, CDR2 YSYEKL. Trimming at V came to 1 base and at J to 3 bases, leaving 8 bases not matched to a gene. The CDR3 DNA is TGCGCCAGCAGCCAAGGAACCGGACTAGCCGACTACAATGAGCAGTTCTTC. It specifies CASSQGTGLADYNEQFF.

The chain uses TRBV5-1 and TRBJ2-2; D call uncertain. Germline CDR1 and CDR2: SGHRS and YFSETQ. V lost 0 bases and J 4 bases, leaving 13 bases between the germline ends. CDR3 size: 16 residues. CDR3 amino acids: CASSLVLTLSTGELFF. Written as DNA, the CDR3 is TGCGCCAGCAGCTTGGTACTTACCCTTTCCACCGGGGAGCTGTTTTTT.

The chain recombines TRBV4-1 with TRBJ2-1, with 13 bases fitting TRBD2. The CDR3 runs to 18 residues. CDR1 and CDR2 from the germline V gene are MGHRA and YSYEKL. Losses at the gene ends were 3 bases for V and 2 bases for J; bases not matched to a gene: 7. The CDR3 here is CASSHGLAGVVAYNEQFF. DNA for the CDR3: TGCGCCAGCAGCCACGGACTAGCGGGAGTAGTCGCCTACAATGAGCAGTTCTTC.

The chain couples TRBV7-2 to TRBJ1-2; 10 bases are a match to TRBD1. The V segment lost 5 bases and the J segment 0 bases; nucleotides outside the gene matches: 3. The V gene's germline CDR1 is SGHTA and CDR2 FQGNSA. This CDR3 region has 15 residues. The DNA of the CDR3 is TGTGCCAGCAGCCCCGGGACAGGGGCTAACTATGGCTACACCTTC. It codes for CASSPGTGANYGYTF.

This sequence joins TRBV10-3 and TRBJ2-2, with TRBD2 as a possible D gene (5 bases). The germline gives CDR1 ENHRY, CDR2 SYGVKD. The CDR3 sequence is 16 residues long. V lost 8 bases, J lost 5 bases, and 21 bases lay in between. CDR3: CAILWESLNKTGELFF. The CDR3 coding sequence is TGTGCCATCCTCTGGGAGTCCCTTAATAAGACCGGGGAGCTGTTTTTT.

The chain links TRBV9 to TRBJ2-5, with 12 bases aligning to TRBD2. The CDR3 loop spans 16 amino acids. V shed 4 bases and J 4 bases; nucleotides not matched to a gene: 8. CDR1 and CDR2 from the germline V gene are SGDLS and YYNGEE. CDR3 coding DNA: TGTGCCAGCAGCCTGCGACTAGCGGGAGATTTAGAGACCCAGTACTTC. This translates into CASSLRLAGDLETQYF.

This clone is a singleton in its sample. Here the CDR3 reads CASSDPLLKRERYNEQFF. In nucleotides, the CDR3 is TGTGCCAGCAGTGATCCCTTATTAAAGCGGGAGAGGTACAATGAGCAGTTCTTC. This chain uses TRBV6-1 with TRBJ2-1, with 8 bases matching TRBD2. CDR3 length: 18 amino acids. J was trimmed by 4 bases and V by 3 bases; bases with no gene match: 14. Looked up from germline, CDR1 is MNHNS and CDR2 is SASEGT.

The chain combines TRBV7-9 with TRBJ2-3; D unresolved. CDR3 length: 12 amino acids. Trimming pared 5 bases from V and 4 bases from J, leaving 7 bases between. CDR1 and CDR2 (germline): SEHNR, FQNEAQ (reference sequence). The CDR3 loop reads CASSARADTQYF. The CDR3 DNA is TGTGCCAGCAGCGCTCGCGCAGATACGCAGTATTTT.

This CDR3 is CASSLAYRGQETQYF. CDR3 sequence (DNA): TGCGCCAGCAGCTTGGCTTACAGGGGCCAAGAGACCCAGTACTTC. The rearrangement uses TRBV5-1 and TRBJ2-5; 7 bases fit TRBD1. The CDR3 contains 15 residues. The V segment lost 0 bases and the J segment 1 base; nucleotides outside the gene matches: 3. The V gene's germline CDR1 is SGHRS and CDR2 YFSETQ. Based on the CDR3 plus reference TRBV5-1 and TRBJ2-5, the full variable domain is KAGVTQTPRYLIKTRGQQVTLSCSPISGHRSVSWYQQTPGQGLQFLFEYFSETQRNKGNFPGRFSGRQFSNSRSEMNVSTLELGDSALYLCASSLAYRGQETQYFGPGTRLLVL.

The rearrangement links TRBV28 to TRBJ2-7, with 10 bases matching TRBD1. The V segment lost 4 bases and the J segment 7 bases; nucleotides outside the gene matches: 1. This CDR3 is 12 amino acids long. Germline loops: CDR1 MDHEN, CDR2 SYDVKM. CDR3: CASSWGQGEQYF. DNA for the CDR3: TGTGCCAGCAGTTGGGGACAGGGGGAGCAGTACTTC.

The V and J genes are TRBV5-4 and TRBJ1-2, with 7 bases aligning to TRBD1. V lost 0 bases, J lost 4 bases, and 3 bases stayed unmatched. This CDR3 is built from 14 residues. Germline V CDR1 and CDR2: SGHNT, YYREEE (reference sequence). CDR3 amino acids: CASSLEGAGYGYTF. CDR3 DNA sequence: TGTGCCAGCAGCTTGGAGGGGGCGGGCTATGGCTACACCTTC.

J is TRBJ2-3 and V is TRBV25-1, with TRBD1 identical over 7 bases. This CDR3 is 14 amino acids long. V lost 6 bases to trimming and J lost 3 bases; unmatched junction nucleotides: 6. Germline loops: CDR1 MGHDK, CDR2 SYGVNS. The CDR3 loop reads CASRGDRVTDTQYF. The CDR3 DNA reads TGTGCCAGCAGAGGAGACAGGGTAACAGATACGCAGTATTTT.

In nucleotides, the CDR3 is TGTGCCAGCAGTTACGACAGGAGCTCCTACAATGAGCAGTTCTTC. Translation gives CASSYDRSSYNEQFF. The V call is TRBV6-6, the J call TRBJ2-1; D is possibly TRBD1 (6 bases). This CDR3 has 15 amino acids. V lost 2 bases, J lost 0 bases, and 8 bases lay in between. Germline-derived CDR1 and CDR2 are MNHNY and SVGAGI (reference sequence).

This sequence joins TRBV5-6 and TRBJ1-2, with 7 bases fitting TRBD1. Germline V gene data show CDR1 as SGHDT and CDR2 as YYEEEE. The CDR3 has 17 residues. Trimming took 3 bases from V and 4 from J; bases not matched to a gene: 15. The CDR3 DNA sequence: TGTGCCAGCAGCTCTACAGGGGCCCCAGGAGCCACCTATGGCTACACCTTC. Translated: CASSSTGAPGATYGYTF.

V gene TRBV28 combines with J gene TRBJ2-7; the D gene is possibly TRBD1 (6 bases). V dropped 7 bases and J dropped 0 bases, with 13 bases sitting between them. This CDR3 comprises 14 residues. Germline CDR1 reads MDHEN; CDR2 reads SYDVKM. This CDR3 is CASKLGGSSYEQYF. The CDR3 region has the DNA TGTGCCAGCAAATTAGGGGGTAGCTCCTACGAGCAGTACTTC.

V usage is TRBV10-3 and J usage is TRBJ2-2; D is possibly TRBD2 (5 bases). V dropped 8 bases and J dropped 1 base, with 8 bases sitting between them. CDR3 length equals 13 residues. The V gene's germline CDR1 is ENHRY and CDR2 SYGVKD. CDR3 nucleotides: TGTGCCATCGGACTTAAGAACACCGGGGAGCTGTTTTTT. As protein: CAIGLKNTGELFF.

V is TRBV9 and J is TRBJ1-1; 9 bases fit TRBD1. The J segment lost 0 bases and the V segment lost 0 bases, leaving 6 bases of the junction unmatched. Germline V gene data show CDR1 as SGDLS and CDR2 as YYNGEE. This CDR3 spans 17 amino acids. Here the CDR3 DNA reads TGTGCCAGCAGCGTAGGGGGGACAGGGTTTATGAACACTGAAGCTTTCTTT. As protein: CASSVGGTGFMNTEAFF.

This sequence joins TRBV28 and TRBJ1-2, with D hard to call. CDR3 length equals 12 residues. Between the trimmed V and J ends, which lost 5 bases and 8 bases, there was a span of 12 bases. Germline V gene lookup returns CDR1 MDHEN and CDR2 SYDVKM. The CDR3 nucleotides are TGTGCCAGCAGTCAAACGTGGGCCGGCTACACCTTC. Amino acid sequence: CASSQTWAGYTF.

J is TRBJ2-7 and V is TRBV27; tentative D call: TRBD2 (6 bases). The CDR3 totals 12 residues. From germline, CDR1 is MNHEY and CDR2 SMNVEV (reference sequence). Trimming stripped 2 bases from V and 13 bases from J, with 15 bases between. CDR3: CASSLIGGRIYF. Written as DNA, the CDR3 is TGTGCCAGCAGTTTAATCGGGGGTAGGATCTACTTC.

The chain recombines TRBV5-4 with TRBJ2-2; a possible D gene is TRBD1 (5 bases). There are 16 residues in the CDR3. The V and J ends lost 0 bases and 5 bases respectively, with 14 bases between them. The germline CDR1 and CDR2 sequences are SGHNT and YYREEE (reference sequence). This chain's CDR3 is CASSLGGLFGTGELFF. CDR3 DNA sequence: TGTGCCAGCAGCTTGGGGGGCTTATTCGGGACCGGGGAGCTGTTTTTT.